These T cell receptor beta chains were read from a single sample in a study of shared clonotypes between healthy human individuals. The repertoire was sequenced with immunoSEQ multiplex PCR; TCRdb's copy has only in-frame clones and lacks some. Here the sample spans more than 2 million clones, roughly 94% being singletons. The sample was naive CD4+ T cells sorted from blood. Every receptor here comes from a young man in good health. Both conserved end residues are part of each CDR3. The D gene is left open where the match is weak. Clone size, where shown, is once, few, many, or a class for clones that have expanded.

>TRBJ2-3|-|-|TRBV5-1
CASSRDPQESTQYF
TGCGCCAGCAGCCGGGACCCCCAGGAGAGTACGCAGTATTTT
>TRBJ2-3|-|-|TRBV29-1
CSVEAPVGQYF
TGCAGCGTTGAAGCCCCGGTTGGGCAGTATTTT
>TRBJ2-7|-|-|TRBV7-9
CASSLRDSLRYEQYF
TGTGCCAGCAGCTTACGGGACTCCCTCCGCTACGAGCAGTACTTC
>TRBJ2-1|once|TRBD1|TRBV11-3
CASSLGQGVWNEQFF
TGTGCCAGCAGCTTAGGGCAGGGGGTGTGGAATGAGCAGTTCTTC
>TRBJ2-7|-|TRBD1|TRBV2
CASSLSLPGQGGYEQYF
TGTGCCAGCAGTTTATCCCTTCCGGGACAGGGGGGCTACGAGCAGTACTTC
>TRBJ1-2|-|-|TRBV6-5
CASTNGGGGGYTF
TGTGCCAGCACCAACGGAGGGGGAGGTGGCTACACCTTC
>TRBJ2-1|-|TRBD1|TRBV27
CASSRVDRGYNEQFF
TGTGCCAGCAGTCGGGTGGACAGGGGCTACAATGAGCAGTTCTTC
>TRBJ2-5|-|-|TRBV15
CATSAKQPVATQYF
TGTGCCACCAGCGCCAAACAGCCGGTGGCGACCCAGTACTTC
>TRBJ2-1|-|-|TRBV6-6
CASRSGQTGNEQFF
TGTGCCAGCAGATCCGGACAGACGGGGAATGAGCAGTTCTTC
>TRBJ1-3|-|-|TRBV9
CASSVSGGWSGNTIYF
TGTGCCAGCAGCGTGAGTGGGGGGTGGTCTGGAAACACCATATATTTT
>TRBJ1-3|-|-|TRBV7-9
CASSLGPGGNTIYF
TGTGCCAGCAGCTTAGGTCCCGGCGGAAACACCATATATTTT
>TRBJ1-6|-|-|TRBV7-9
CASSLPGNGPLHF
TGTGCCAGCAGCTTACCGGGAAATGGACCCCTCCACTTT
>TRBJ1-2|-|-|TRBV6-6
CASSLGFDYGYTF
TGTGCCAGCAGTTTAGGGTTCGACTATGGCTACACCTTC
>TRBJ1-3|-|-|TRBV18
CASSPPQETTGNTIYF
TGTGCCAGCTCACCACCCCAAGAGACGACTGGAAACACCATATATTTT
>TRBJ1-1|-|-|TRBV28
CASRNEMNTEAFF
TGTGCCAGCAGGAACGAGATGAACACTGAAGCTTTCTTT
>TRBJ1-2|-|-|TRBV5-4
CASSSGIYGYTF
TGTGCCAGCAGCTCCGGGATATATGGCTACACCTTC
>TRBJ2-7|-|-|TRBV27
CASSYYPTYEQYF
TGTGCCAGCAGTTACTACCCAACCTACGAGCAGTACTTC